These 4 T cell receptor beta chains came from one sample sequenced in a study of identical twins. TCRdb analysed the 5' RACE reads with MiXCR anew, one entry per CDR3 protein. The sample comprises roughly 1.6 million distinct CDR3 sequences, less than 40% of which are singletons, and about 0.3% rests with the top ten. The sequencing input was cord blood. These receptors originate from a newborn girl in good health.

This clonotype was recorded a few times. V is TRBV2 and J is TRBJ2-3; 12 bases line up with TRBD2. Germline V gives CDR1 SNHLY, CDR2 FYNNEI. The V and J ends lost 3 bases and 4 bases, in that order; junction bases with no gene match: 8. The CDR3 contains 17 residues. The CDR3 protein is CASSELAGGLGADTQYF. CDR3 DNA: TGTGCCAGCAGTGAGCTAGCGGGAGGGCTAGGGGCAGATACGCAGTATTTT.

This clonotype was seen a few times. This chain links TRBV5-1 with TRBJ1-1; no clear D gene. The CDR3 totals 13 residues. Germline CDR1 reads SGHRS; CDR2 reads YFSETQ. V lost 4 bases and J 1 base, leaving 8 bases between the germline ends. This CDR3 reads CASSHDTNTEAFF. CDR3 DNA sequence: TGCGCCAGCAGCCACGACACGAACACTGAAGCTTTCTTT.

The chain carries TRBV4-1 and TRBJ1-4; 11 bases agree with TRBD1. Germline trimming cut 4 bases from V and 3 bases from J; bases unmatched to any gene: 7. Germline CDR1 is MGHRA and CDR2 is YSYEKL. The CDR3 spans 17 residues. This CDR3 is CASSPSDRGRSNEKLFF. The CDR3, as DNA: TGCGCCAGCAGCCCCTCGGACAGGGGGCGGTCTAATGAAAAACTGTTTTTT.

The rearrangement links TRBV5-1 to TRBJ1-1; D unresolved. Germline CDR1 SGHRS, CDR2 YFSETQ. CDR3 size: 14 residues. V lost 2 bases and J lost 0, with 8 bases in between. The CDR3 reads CASSFVQMNTEAFF. CDR3 DNA: TGCGCCAGCAGCTTTGTCCAAATGAACACTGAAGCTTTCTTT.